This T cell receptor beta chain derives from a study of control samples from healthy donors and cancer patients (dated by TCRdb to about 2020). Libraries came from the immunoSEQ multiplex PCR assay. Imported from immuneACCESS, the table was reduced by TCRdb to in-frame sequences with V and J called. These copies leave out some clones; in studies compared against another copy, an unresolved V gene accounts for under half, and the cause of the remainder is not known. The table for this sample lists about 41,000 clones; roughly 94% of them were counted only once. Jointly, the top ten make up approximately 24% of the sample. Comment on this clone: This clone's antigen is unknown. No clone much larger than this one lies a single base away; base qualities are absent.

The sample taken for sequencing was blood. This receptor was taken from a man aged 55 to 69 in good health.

CDR3 reads: CASSSYDQPYEQYF. The sequenced DNA: TGTGCCAGCAGCTCATATGACCAACCCTACGAGCAGTACTTC. The chain employs TRBV7-9 and TRBJ2-7; no D segment can be confidently identified. Trimming at the junction amounts to 4 bases on V and 2 bases on J, and the germline ends lie 12 bases apart. The cysteine opens and the phenylalanine closes a CDR3 of 14 amino acids. This entry keeps only the CDR3 DNA: 42 bases, framed from base 1. Via the germline V gene (reference sequence), CDR1 is SEHNR and CDR2 FQNEAQ.